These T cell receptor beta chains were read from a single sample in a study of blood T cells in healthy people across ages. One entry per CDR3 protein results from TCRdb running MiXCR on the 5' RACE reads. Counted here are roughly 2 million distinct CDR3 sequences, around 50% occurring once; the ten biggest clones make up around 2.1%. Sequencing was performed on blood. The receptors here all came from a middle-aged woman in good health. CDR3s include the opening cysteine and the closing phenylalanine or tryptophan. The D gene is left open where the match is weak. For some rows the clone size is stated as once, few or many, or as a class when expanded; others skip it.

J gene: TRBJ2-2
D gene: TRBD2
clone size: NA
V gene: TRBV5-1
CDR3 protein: CASRAREGAGMNTGELFF
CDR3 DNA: TGCGCCAGCAGAGCGAGAGAAGGAGCGGGAATGAACACCGGGGAGCTGTTTTTT

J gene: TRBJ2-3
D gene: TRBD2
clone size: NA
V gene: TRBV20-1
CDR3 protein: CSSGWGGAGQMSTDTQYF
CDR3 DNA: TGCAGTTCAGGATGGGGGGGAGCGGGGCAAATGAGCACAGATACGCAGTATTTT

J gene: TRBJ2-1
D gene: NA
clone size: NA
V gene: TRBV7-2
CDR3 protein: CASSLELSGGPYNEQFF
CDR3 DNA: TGTGCCAGCAGCTTAGAACTATCCGGGGGTCCCTACAATGAGCAGTTCTTC

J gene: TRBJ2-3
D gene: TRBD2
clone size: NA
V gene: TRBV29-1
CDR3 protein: CSVDGTSPDTQYF
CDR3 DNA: TGCAGCGTTGACGGGACTAGCCCAGATACGCAGTATTTT

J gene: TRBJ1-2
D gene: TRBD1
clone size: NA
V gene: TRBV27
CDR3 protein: CASSLSKGDRGYGYTF
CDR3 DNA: TGTGCCAGCAGTTTATCGAAGGGGGACAGGGGCTATGGCTACACCTTC

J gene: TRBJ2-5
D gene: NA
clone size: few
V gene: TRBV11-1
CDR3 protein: CASSLVLTTGVGILETQYF
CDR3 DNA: TGTGCCAGCAGCTTGGTGTTAACGACCGGGGTAGGAATTTTGGAGACCCAGTACTTC

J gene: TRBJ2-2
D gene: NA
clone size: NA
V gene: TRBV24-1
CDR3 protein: CATSDQRVPGELFF
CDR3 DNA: TGTGCCACCAGTGATCAGAGGGTCCCCGGGGAGCTGTTTTTT

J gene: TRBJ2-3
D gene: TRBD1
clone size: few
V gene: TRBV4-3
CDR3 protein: CASSQGQGYTDTQYF
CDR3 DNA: TGTGCCAGCTCACAAGGACAGGGGTATACAGATACGCAGTATTTT

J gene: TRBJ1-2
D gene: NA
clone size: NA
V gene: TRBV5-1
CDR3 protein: CASSLGHQGPLANYGYTF
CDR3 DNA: TGCGCCAGCAGCTTGGGACATCAGGGGCCCTTAGCTAACTATGGCTACACCTTC

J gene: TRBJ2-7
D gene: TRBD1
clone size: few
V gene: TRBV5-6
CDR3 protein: CASSPGRGLYEQYF
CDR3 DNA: TGTGCCAGCAGCCCTGGCAGGGGGCTCTACGAGCAGTACTTC

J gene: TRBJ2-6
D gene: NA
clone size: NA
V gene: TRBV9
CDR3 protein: CASSVRRGDKHHSGANVLTF
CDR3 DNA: TGTGCCAGCAGCGTAAGGCGTGGGGACAAACATCACTCTGGGGCCAACGTCCTGACTTTC

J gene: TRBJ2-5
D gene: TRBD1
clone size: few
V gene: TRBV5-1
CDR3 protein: CASRITGGQETQYF
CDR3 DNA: TGCGCCAGCAGAATTACAGGGGGCCAAGAGACCCAGTACTTC

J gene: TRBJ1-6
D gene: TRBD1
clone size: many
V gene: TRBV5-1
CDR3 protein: CASRATPGQGNSPLHF
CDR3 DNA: TGCGCCAGCAGGGCAACCCCGGGACAGGGGAATTCACCCCTCCACTTT

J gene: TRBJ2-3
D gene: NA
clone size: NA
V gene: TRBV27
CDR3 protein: CASSLSTGPHTRTDTQYF
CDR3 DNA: TGTGCCAGCAGTTTATCCACGGGGCCACACACTCGCACAGATACGCAGTATTTT

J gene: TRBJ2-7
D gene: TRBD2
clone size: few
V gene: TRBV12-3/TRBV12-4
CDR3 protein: CASSFSSGYSYEQYF
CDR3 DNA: TGTGCCAGCAGTTTCTCTAGCGGGTACTCCTACGAGCAGTACTTC

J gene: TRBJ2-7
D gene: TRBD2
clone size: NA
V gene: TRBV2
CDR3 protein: CASSEGGGFYEQYF
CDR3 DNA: TGTGCCAGCAGTGAGGGGGGGGGATTCTACGAGCAGTACTTC

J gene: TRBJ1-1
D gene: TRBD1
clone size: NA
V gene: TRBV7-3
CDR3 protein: CASSLTTGGVTEAFF
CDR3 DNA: TGTGCCAGCAGCTTAACGACAGGGGGCGTTACTGAAGCTTTCTTT

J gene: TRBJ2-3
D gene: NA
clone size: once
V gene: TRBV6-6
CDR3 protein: CASSVSRGTSTQYF
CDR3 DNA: TGTGCCAGCAGTGTCTCCCGGGGAACGAGTACGCAGTATTTT

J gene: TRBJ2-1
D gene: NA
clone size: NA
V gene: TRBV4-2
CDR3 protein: CASSQGVGNEQFF
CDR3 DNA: TGTGCCAGCAGCCAAGGAGTCGGCAATGAGCAGTTCTTC

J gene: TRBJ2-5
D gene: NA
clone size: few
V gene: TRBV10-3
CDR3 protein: CAISDGVVGETQYF
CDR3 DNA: TGTGCCATCAGTGATGGGGTAGTCGGCGAGACCCAGTACTTC

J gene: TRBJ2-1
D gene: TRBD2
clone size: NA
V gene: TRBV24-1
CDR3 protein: CATSDTGGFYNEQFF
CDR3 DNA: TGTGCCACCAGTGATACCGGGGGGTTCTACAATGAGCAGTTCTTC

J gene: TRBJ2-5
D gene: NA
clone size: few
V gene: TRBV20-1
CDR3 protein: CSARSARSPQYF
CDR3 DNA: TGCAGTGCTAGATCGGCTAGATCCCCCCAGTACTTC

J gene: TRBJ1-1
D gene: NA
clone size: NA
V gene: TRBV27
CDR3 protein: CASTPDHGGMNTEAFF
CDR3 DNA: TGTGCCAGCACCCCGGACCACGGGGGCATGAACACTGAAGCTTTCTTT

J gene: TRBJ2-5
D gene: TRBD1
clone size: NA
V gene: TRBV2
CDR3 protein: CASSADRGRGETQYF
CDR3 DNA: TGTGCCAGCAGTGCAGACAGGGGGCGGGGTGAGACCCAGTACTTC

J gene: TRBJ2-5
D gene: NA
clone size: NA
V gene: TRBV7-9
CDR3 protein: CASSSTGLETRYF
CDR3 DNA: TGTGCCAGCAGCTCCACAGGGCTAGAGACCCGGTACTTC

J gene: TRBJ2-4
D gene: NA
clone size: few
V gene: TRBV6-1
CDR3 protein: CASSARQPLAKNIQYF
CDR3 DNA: TGTGCCAGCAGCGCTCGACAGCCACTAGCCAAAAACATTCAGTACTTC

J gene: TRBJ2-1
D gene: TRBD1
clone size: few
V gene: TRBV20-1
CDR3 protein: CSARTGVHEQFF
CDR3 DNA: TGCAGTGCCCGGACAGGGGTGCATGAGCAGTTCTTC

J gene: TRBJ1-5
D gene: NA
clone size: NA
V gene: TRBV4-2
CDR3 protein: CASSQAASDNQPQHF
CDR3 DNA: TGTGCCAGCAGCCAAGCGGCCAGCGACAATCAGCCCCAGCATTTT

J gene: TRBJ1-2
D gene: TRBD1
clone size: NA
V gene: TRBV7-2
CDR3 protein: CASSPDRARGYTF
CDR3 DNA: TGTGCCAGCAGCCCCGACAGGGCAAGAGGCTACACCTTC

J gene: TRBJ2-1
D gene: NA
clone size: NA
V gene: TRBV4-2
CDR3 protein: CASSQDREVHSSYNEQFF
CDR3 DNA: TGTGCCAGCAGCCAAGATCGTGAGGTCCATAGCTCCTACAATGAGCAGTTCTTC

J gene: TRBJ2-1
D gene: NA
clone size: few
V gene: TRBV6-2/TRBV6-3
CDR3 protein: CASRPDPAPYNEQFF
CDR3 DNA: TGTGCCAGCAGACCTGACCCGGCCCCATACAATGAGCAGTTCTTC

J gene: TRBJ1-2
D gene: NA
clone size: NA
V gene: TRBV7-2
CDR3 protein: CASSRYTANYGYTF
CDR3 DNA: TGTGCCAGCAGCCGTTACACCGCCAACTATGGCTACACCTTC

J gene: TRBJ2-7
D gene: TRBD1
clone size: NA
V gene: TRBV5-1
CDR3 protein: CASSLGGTGGHEQYF
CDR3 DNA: TGCGCCAGCAGCTTGGGAGGGACAGGGGGCCACGAGCAGTACTTC

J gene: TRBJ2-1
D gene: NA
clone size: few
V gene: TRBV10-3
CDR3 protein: CAISDGGGRYNEQFF
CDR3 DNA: TGTGCCATCAGTGATGGCGGGGGCCGGTACAATGAGCAGTTCTTC

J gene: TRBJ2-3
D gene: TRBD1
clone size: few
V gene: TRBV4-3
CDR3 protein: CASSQEYRGETDTQYF
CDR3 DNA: TGCGCCAGCAGCCAAGAATACAGGGGAGAGACAGATACGCAGTATTTT

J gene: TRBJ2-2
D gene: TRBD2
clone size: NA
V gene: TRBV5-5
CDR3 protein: CASSLWMLAGGELFF
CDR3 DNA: TGTGCCAGCAGCTTGTGGATGCTAGCGGGGGGGGAGCTGTTTTTT

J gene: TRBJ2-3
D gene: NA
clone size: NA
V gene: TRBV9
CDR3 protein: CASSVGRTTTDTQYF
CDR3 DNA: TGTGCCAGCAGCGTAGGACGGACTACCACAGATACGCAGTATTTT

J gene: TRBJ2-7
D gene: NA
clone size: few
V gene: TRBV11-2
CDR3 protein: CASSLEDTPSYEQYF
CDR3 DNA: TGTGCCAGCAGCTTAGAGGACACGCCATCCTACGAGCAGTACTTC

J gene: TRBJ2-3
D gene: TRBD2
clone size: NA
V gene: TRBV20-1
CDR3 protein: CSARARGGQEWDTQYF
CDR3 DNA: TGCAGTGCTAGGGCTCGGGGGGGCCAAGAGTGGGATACGCAGTATTTT

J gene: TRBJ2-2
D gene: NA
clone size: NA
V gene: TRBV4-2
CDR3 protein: CASSQGLAGTTGELFF
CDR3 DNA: TGTGCCAGCAGCCAAGGATTGGCAGGGACCACCGGGGAGCTGTTTTTT

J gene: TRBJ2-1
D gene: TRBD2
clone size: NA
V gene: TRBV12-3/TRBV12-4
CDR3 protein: CASKVSGDPSYEQFF
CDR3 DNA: TGTGCCAGCAAGGTTAGCGGGGACCCCTCCTACGAGCAGTTCTTC

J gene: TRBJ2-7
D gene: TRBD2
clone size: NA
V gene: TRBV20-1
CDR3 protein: CSARASGGDFYEQYF
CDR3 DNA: TGCAGTGCTAGAGCGTCGGGGGGGGACTTCTACGAGCAGTACTTC

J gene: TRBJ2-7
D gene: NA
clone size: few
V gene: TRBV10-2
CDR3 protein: CASSQRAGADEQYF
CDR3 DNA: TGCGCCAGCAGTCAGAGGGCGGGGGCCGACGAGCAGTACTTC

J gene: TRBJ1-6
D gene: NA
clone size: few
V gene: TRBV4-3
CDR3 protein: CASSQGQNNSPLHF
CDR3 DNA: TGCGCCAGCAGCCAAGGACAGAATAATTCACCCCTCCACTTT

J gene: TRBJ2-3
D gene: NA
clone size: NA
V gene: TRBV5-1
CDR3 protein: CASSYSGSTEDTQYF
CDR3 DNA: TGCGCCAGCAGTTATTCCGGGAGTACAGAGGATACGCAGTATTTT

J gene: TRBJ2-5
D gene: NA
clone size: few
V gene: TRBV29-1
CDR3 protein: CSVSFETQYF
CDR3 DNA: TGCAGCGTCTCCTTTGAGACCCAGTACTTC

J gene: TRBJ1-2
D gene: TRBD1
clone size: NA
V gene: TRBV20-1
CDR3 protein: CSARRPTGGSYGYTF
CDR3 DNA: TGCAGTGCCAGGAGGCCGACAGGGGGCAGCTATGGCTACACCTTC

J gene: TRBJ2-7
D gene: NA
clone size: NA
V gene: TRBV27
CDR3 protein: CASSSRTANSYEQYF
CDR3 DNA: TGTGCCAGCAGTTCTAGGACGGCAAACTCCTACGAGCAGTACTTC

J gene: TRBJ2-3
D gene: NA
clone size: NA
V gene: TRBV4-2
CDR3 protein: CASSQATGGTDTQYF
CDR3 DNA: TGTGCCAGCAGCCAAGCGACGGGCGGGACAGATACGCAGTATTTT